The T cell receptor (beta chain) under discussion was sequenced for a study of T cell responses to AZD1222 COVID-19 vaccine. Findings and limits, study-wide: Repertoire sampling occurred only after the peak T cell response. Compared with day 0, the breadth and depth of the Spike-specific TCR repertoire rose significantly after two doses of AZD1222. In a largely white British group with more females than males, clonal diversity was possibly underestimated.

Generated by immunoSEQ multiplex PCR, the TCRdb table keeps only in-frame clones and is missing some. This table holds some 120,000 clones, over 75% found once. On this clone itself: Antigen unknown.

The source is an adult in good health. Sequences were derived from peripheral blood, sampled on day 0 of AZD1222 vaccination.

The CDR3 DNA sequence: TGTGCCAGCAGTCCCACGGTTGGGCCGCAGTATTTT. Its translation: CASSPTVGPQYF. V and J are TRBV7-9 and TRBJ2-3; no definite D call. The CDR3 loop spans 12 amino acids. The germline CDR1 and CDR2 sequences are SEHNR and FQNEAQ (reference sequence). V was cut by 6 bases and J by 10 bases, with 14 bases left in between.